This passage covers 2 T cell receptor beta chains from one sample sequenced in a study of immune evolution from preneoplasia to lung adenocarcinoma. Some clones are missing from TCRdb's copy, which holds only in-frame ones; the method was immunoSEQ multiplex PCR. This sample has roughly 6,300 clones, with around 80% found just once. The sequenced sample consisted of FFPE minimally invasive lung adenocarcinoma tissue. These receptor sequences come from a person aged 60-79 years with lung adenocarcinoma.

V is TRBV28 and J is TRBJ1-2; TRBD1 aligns across 9 bases. The CDR3 covers 14 residues. Germline V CDR1 and CDR2: MDHEN, SYDVKM. V shed 8 bases and J 4 bases; nucleotides not matched to a gene: 8. This chain's CDR3 is CASGKGDRAYGYTF. CDR3 sequence (DNA): TGTGCCAGCGGAAAAGGGGACAGGGCCTATGGCTACACCTTC.

This clone was counted a few times. In nucleotides, the CDR3 is TGCAGCGTTGGTAGCCTCAGCTCCTACAATGAGCAGTTCTTC. Protein: CSVGSLSSYNEQFF. The chain recombines TRBV29-1 with TRBJ2-1; D gene uncertain. V lost 4 bases to trimming and J lost 0 bases, with 10 bases between them. The CDR3 is 14 amino acids. Per the germline V gene, CDR1 is SQVTM and CDR2 is ANQGSEA.